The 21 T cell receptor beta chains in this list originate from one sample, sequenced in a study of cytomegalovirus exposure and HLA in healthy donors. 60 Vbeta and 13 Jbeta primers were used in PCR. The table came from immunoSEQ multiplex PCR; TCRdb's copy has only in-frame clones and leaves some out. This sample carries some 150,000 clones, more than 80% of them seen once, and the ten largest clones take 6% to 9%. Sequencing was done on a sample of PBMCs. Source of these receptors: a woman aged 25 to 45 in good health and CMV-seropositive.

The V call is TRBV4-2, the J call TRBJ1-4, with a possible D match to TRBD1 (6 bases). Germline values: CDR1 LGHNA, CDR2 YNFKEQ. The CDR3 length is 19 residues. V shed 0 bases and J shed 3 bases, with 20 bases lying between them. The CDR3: CASSQEMSNTPGANEKLFF. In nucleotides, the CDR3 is TGTGCCAGCAGCCAAGAAATGAGTAACACCCCAGGGGCTAATGAAAAACTGTTTTTT.

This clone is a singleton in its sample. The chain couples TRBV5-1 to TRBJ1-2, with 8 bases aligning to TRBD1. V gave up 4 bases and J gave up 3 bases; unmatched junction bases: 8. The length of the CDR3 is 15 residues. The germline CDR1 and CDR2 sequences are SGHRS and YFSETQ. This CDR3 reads CASSEKSTGDYGYTF. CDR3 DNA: TGCGCCAGCAGCGAAAAATCGACAGGGGACTATGGCTACACCTTC.

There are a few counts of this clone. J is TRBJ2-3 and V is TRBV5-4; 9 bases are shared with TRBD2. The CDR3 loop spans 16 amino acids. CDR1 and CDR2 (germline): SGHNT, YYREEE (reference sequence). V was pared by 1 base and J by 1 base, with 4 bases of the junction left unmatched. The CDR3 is CASSLRAGGRTDTQYF. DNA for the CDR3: TGTGCCAGCAGCTTGCGAGCGGGGGGCCGCACAGATACGCAGTATTTT.

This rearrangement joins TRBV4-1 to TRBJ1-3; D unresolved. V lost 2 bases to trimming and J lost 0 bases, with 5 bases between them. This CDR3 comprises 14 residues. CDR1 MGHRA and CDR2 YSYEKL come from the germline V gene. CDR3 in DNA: TGCGCCAGCAGCCAACGGAGCTCTGGAAACACCATATATTTT. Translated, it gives CASSQRSSGNTIYF.

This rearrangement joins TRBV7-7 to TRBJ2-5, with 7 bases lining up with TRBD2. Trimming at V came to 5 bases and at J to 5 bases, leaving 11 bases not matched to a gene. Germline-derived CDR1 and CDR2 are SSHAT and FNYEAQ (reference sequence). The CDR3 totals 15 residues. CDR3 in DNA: TGTGCCAGCAGCCCCCGACCCACTAGCGTGGAGACCCAGTACTTC. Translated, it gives CASSPRPTSVETQYF.

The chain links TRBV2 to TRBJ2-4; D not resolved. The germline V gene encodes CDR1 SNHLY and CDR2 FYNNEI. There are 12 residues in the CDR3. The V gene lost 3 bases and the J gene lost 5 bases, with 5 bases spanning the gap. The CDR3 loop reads CASSESQNIQYF. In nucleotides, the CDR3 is TGTGCCAGCAGTGAGAGTCAAAACATTCAGTACTTC.

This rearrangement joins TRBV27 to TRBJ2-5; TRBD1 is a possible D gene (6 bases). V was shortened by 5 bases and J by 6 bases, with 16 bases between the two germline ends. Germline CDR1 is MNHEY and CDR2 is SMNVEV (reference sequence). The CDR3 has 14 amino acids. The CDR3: CASSPNSGAQTQYF. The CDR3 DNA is TGTGCCAGCAGTCCTAACTCAGGGGCACAGACCCAGTACTTC.

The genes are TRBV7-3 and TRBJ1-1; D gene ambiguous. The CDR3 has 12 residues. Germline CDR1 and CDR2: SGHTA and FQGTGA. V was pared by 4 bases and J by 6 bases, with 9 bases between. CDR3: CASSSGGPEAFF. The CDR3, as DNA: TGTGCCAGCAGCTCGGGAGGCCCTGAAGCTTTCTTT.

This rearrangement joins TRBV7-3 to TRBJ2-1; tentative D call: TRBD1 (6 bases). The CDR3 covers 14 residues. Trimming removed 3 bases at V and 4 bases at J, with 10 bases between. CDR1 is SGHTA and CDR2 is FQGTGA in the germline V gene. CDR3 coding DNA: TGTGCCAGCAGCTTGTCAGGGGCGTACAATGAGCAGTTCTTC. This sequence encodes CASSLSGAYNEQFF.

The CDR3 region is CASRPTGGGYEQYF. The CDR3 DNA reads TGTGCCAGCAGGCCGACAGGGGGCGGTTACGAGCAGTACTTC. The V gene is TRBV6-1, the J gene TRBJ2-7, with 10 bases aligning to TRBD1. Germline values: CDR1 MNHNS, CDR2 SASEGT. The CDR3 loop spans 14 amino acids. V was pared by 6 bases and J by 4 bases, with 6 bases of the junction left unmatched.

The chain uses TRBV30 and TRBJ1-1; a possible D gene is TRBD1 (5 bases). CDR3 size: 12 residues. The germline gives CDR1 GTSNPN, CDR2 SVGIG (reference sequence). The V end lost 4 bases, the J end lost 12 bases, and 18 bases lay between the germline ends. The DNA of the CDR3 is TGTGCCTGGACCAACGGGGGTCCATTAACTTTCTTT. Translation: CAWTNGGPLTFF.

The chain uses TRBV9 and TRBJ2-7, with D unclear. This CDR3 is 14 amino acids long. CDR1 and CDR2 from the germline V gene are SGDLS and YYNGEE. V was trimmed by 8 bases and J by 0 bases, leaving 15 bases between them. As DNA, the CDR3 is TGTGCCAGTTCTACAGCTCAAAGCTCCTACGAGCAGTACTTC. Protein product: CASSTAQSSYEQYF.

The CDR3 DNA sequence: TGTGCCAGCCGGAAGCCGGGGGGGCGGTCCGAGCAGTTCTTC. Its protein product is CASRKPGGRSEQFF. This sequence joins TRBV11-2 and TRBJ2-1; TRBD2 agrees at 8 bases. The germline gives CDR1 SGHAT, CDR2 FQNNGV. Unmatched junction bases numbered 13, after V lost 8 bases and J lost 10 bases. The CDR3 has 14 residues.

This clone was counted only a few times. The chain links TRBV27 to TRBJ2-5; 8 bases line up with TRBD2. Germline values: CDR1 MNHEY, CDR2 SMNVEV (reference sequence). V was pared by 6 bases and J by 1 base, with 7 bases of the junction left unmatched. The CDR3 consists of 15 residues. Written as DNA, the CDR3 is TGTGCCAGCAGGCCCCGGGGGGGAATCCAAGAGACCCAGTACTTC. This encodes CASRPRGGIQETQYF.

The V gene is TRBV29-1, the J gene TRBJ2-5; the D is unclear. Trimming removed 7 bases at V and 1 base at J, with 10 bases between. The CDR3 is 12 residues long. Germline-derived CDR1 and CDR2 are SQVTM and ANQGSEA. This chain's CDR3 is CSGAPSQETQYF. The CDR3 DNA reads TGCAGCGGGGCCCCCAGCCAAGAGACCCAGTACTTC.

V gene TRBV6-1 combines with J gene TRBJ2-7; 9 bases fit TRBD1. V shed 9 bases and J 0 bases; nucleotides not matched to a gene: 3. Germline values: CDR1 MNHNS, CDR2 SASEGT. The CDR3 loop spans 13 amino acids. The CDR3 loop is CASDRGGSYEQYF. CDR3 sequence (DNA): TGTGCCAGTGACAGGGGGGGCTCCTACGAGCAGTACTTC.

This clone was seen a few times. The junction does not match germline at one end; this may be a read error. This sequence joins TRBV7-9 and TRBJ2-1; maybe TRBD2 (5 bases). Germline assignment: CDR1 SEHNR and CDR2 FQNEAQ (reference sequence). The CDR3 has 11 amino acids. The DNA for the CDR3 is TGCGCCAGCAGCTTGGCTAGCGAGCAGTTCTTC. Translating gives CASSLASEQFF.

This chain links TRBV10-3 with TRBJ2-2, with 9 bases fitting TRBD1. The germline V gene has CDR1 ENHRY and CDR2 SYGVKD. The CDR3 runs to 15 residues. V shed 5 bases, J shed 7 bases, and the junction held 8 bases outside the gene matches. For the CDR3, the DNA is TGTGCCATCAGTCCTACCACAGGGGGCATCGGGGAGCTGTTTTTT. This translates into CAISPTTGGIGELFF.

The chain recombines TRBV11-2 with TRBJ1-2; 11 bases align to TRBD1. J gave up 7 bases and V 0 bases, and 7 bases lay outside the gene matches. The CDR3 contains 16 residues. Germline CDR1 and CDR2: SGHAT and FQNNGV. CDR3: CASSLDSWTGGTGYTF. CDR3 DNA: TGTGCCAGCAGCTTAGATAGCTGGACAGGGGGCACTGGCTACACCTTC. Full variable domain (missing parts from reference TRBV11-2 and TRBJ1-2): EAGVAQSPRYKIIEKRQSVAFWCNPISGHATLYWYQQILGQGPKLLIQFQNNGVVDDSQLPKDRFSAERLKGVDSTLKIQPAKLEDSAVYLCASSLDSWTGGTGYTFGSGTRLTVV.

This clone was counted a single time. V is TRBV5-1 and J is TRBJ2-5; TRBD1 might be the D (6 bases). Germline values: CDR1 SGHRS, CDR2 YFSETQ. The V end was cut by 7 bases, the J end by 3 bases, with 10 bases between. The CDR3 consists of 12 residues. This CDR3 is CASGQSEETQYF. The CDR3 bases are TGCGCCAGCGGACAGTCCGAAGAGACCCAGTACTTC.

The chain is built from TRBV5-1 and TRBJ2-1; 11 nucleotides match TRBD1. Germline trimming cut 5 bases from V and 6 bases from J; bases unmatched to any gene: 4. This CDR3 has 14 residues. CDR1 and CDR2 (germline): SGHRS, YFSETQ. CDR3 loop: CASRPGTGGNEQFF. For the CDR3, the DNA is TGCGCCAGCAGACCAGGGACAGGGGGCAATGAGCAGTTCTTC.